Detailed here is one T cell receptor beta chain. There is no known antigen for this receptor. The sample holds no much larger clone one base away, and base qualities are not on file. TCRbeta CDR3 regions were amplified from genomic DNA using the immunoSEQ Assay, a bias-controlled multiplex PCR. Turning to the authors' computational methods: The number of nucleated cells in each sample was estimated by amplification of reference gene primers within the assay. To quantify the absolute abundance of each unique TCRbeta CDR3 rearrangement, sequence reads were collapsed and filtered. For each sample, productive Simpson clonality was calculated as the square root of Simpson's diversity index across productive rearrangements. As stored in TCRdb, this immuneACCESS dataset retains in-frame rearrangements with V and J assigned. A fraction of the clones does not appear; measured against another copy, unresolved V genes explain less than half of the discrepancy, and the remainder lacks a known reason. V and J calls and clone size are those listed in that table; D and trimming were worked out from the DNA. Across this sample there are around 170,000 clones, with approximately 74% seen only once. Of the sample, under 3.5% falls within the top ten clones.

This entry comes from a study of blood T cell repertoires in COVID-19 (dated by TCRdb to 2020 to 2022). Background on the whole study: Collaborator samples came from the United States, Italy and Spain and covered acute and convalescent phases of COVID-19. The prospective study material was composed of cDNA or gDNA derived from T cells, B-cell-depleted T cells, or PBMCs. The dataset comprised deeply sampled blood TCRbeta repertoires from subjects exposed to, actively infected with, or recovered from COVID-19. The repertoires were released in a freely available public database intended as a resource for research on the immune response to SARS-CoV-2. Samples came from the ongoing ImmuneRACE study (first 160 participants) plus 1,254 subjects from 6 global collaborators. Nearly every sample came with metadata listing a de-identified subject ID, COVID-19 status, age in years and sex. HLA class I and class II types, where available, came from metadata supplied by the sample provider rather than from assay-based typing.

General conclusions and limits of the study: The quantity of clinical and demographic metadata differed by source and by participant and was supplied without curation.

Clipping removes 5 bases from V and 4 bases from J, with 12 as the unmatched junction base count. The CDR3, cysteine through phenylalanine, is 16 amino acids long. The entry retains the CDR3 DNA only, 48 bases that are in frame from base 1. The CDR1 and CDR2 encoded by the germline V gene are SGHVS and FQNEAQ. The collaborating institutions used their own protocols to collect whole blood in K2EDTA tubes. Collaborator samples were shipped for TCRbeta analysis as frozen whole blood, isolated PBMCs, or DNA extracted from either sample type. Sequenced sample: peripheral blood. This receptor was taken from a woman older than 75 with acute or convalescent COVID-19. This chain joins TRBV7-8 to TRBJ2-7, with TRBD2 matching 9 junction bases. The CDR3 corresponds to CASSPGEWTSAYEQYF. At the DNA level, the sequence is TGTGCCAGCAGCCCGGGAGAATGGACTAGCGCTTACGAGCAGTACTTC.